This TCR beta chain was retrieved from a study of blood T cell repertoires in COVID-19. Across the study: Samples of COVID-19 (acute and convalescent) were obtained from the United States, Italy and Spain. T cells, B-cell-depleted T cells, or PBMCs supplied cDNA or gDNA.

V dropped 5 bases and J dropped 0 bases, with 11 bases sitting between them. Germline loops: CDR1 MDHEN, CDR2 SYDVKM. CDR3 length: 16 amino acids. In the study's own analysis: Nucleated cell number was recorded as an estimate derived from reference gene primer amplification. TCRdb keeps only in-frame clones here, not all; method: immunoSEQ multiplex PCR. That table supplies the V and J calls and clone size; D and trimming were determined from the DNA. The top ten clones hold 3.5% to 5.5% of a sample with around 150,000 clones, over 60% of them seen once. The sequence came from a woman at least 80 years old with active or convalescent COVID-19. Sequenced input: peripheral blood. The gene calls are TRBV28 and TRBJ1-6; D is perhaps TRBD1 (5 bases). CDR3 sequence reads: CASSHRFSSYNSPLHF. DNA of the CDR3: TGTGCCAGCAGTCACAGGTTTAGCTCCTATAATTCACCCCTCCACTTT.